This is a list of T cell receptor beta chains from one sample in a study of blood T cell repertoires in COVID-19. The table came from immunoSEQ multiplex PCR; TCRdb's copy has only in-frame clones and leaves some out. The data show about 95,000 clones, around nine tenths seen once. Specimen: peripheral blood. The receptors come from a woman in her forties or fifties in a cohort sampled during active COVID-19. Both conserved end residues are part of each CDR3.

>TRBV30
CAWSARQNQPQHF
>TRBV11-3
CASSRGTSSTDTQYF
>TRBV30
CAWSRPGFSGNTIYF
>TRBV7-8
CASRRDTFYEQYF
>TRBV21-1
CASSKGSGTGESYEQYF
>TRBV5-5
CASSTGTGYNEQFF
>TRBV19
CASTDRGKETQYF
>TRBV30
CAWSVVSGGLNEQFF
>TRBV5-4
CASSLQSLGLVYEQYF
>TRBV2
CASSGIPGGEITTNEKLFF
>TRBV12-5
CASGFRSGLAGGRGEQFF
>TRBV7-9
CASSPPRTAPRAFF
>TRBV25-1
CASSDRHRNTGELFF
>TRBV19
CASSKTTGVTYNEQFF
>TRBV11-2
CASSFWGDRGTEAFF
>TRBV2
CASYPFNRGNSPLHF
>TRBV5-1
CASSLFGETQYF
>TRBV4-1
CASSHGQSNQPQHF
>TRBV18
CASSPDRRTSSYNEQFF
>TRBV24-1
CATSDRTGSNTGELFF
>TRBV11-2
CASSSDDSEQYF
>TRBV2
CASRTGSGANVLTF
>TRBV14
CASSPRKDTYGTDTQYF
>TRBV24-1
CATSDRVGGTGELFF
>TRBV5-4
CASSPGGAGNTEAFF
>TRBV5-1
CASSKGGDPKETQYF
>TRBV4-2
CASSHTGTSGAYEQYF
>TRBV10-3
CAIRDRDSSPLHF
>TRBV10-3
CAIRGDTSSYEQYF
>TRBV6-6
CASMVTGYNQPQHF
>TRBV11-2
CASSSLGTSGVSDTQYF
>TRBV5-4
CASSFGGTANEKLFF
>TRBV11-3
CASSSDSLFYEQYF
>TRBV25-1
CASRTGFYEQYF
>TRBV5-1
CASSSSRRGETEAFF
>TRBV10-3
CATRPGTGVIYEQYF
>TRBV12-1
CASSPQGHNQPQHF
>TRBV6-5
CASSYSRSYNEQFF
>TRBV6-5
CASREGQGYQPQHF
>TRBV2
CASSPGTGTYEQYF
>TRBV19
CASSLLAGVNEQFF
>TRBV5-4
CASSAAGLRYGYTF
>TRBV6-5
CASTLQDRGYEQYF
>TRBV28
CASSWRQGINQPQHF
>TRBV19
CASSNRDAYTIYF
>TRBV3-1/TRBV3-2
CASSQRPGQGSGYTF